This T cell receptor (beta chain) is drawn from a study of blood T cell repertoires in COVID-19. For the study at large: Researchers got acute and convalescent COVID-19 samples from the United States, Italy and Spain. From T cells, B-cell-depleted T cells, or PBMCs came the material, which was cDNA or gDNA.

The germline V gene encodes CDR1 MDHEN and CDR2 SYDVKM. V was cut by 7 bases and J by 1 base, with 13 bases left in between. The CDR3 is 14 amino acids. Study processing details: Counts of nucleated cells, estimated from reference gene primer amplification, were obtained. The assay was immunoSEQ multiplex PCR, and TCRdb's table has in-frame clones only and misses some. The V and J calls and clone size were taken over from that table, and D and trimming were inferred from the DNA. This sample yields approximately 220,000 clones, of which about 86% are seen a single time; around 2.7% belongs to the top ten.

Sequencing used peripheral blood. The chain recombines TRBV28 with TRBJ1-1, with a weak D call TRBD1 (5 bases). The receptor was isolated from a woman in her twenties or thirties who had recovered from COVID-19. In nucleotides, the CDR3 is TGTGCCAGCATTACCTCGGGGGGGAACACTGAAGCTTTCTTT. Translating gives CASITSGGNTEAFF. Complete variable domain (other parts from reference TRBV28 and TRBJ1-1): DVKVTQSSRYLVKRTGEKVFLECVQDMDHENMFWYRQDPGLGLRLIYFSYDVKMKEKGDIPEGYSVSREKKERFSLILESASTNQTSMYLCASITSGGNTEAFFGQGTRLTVV.